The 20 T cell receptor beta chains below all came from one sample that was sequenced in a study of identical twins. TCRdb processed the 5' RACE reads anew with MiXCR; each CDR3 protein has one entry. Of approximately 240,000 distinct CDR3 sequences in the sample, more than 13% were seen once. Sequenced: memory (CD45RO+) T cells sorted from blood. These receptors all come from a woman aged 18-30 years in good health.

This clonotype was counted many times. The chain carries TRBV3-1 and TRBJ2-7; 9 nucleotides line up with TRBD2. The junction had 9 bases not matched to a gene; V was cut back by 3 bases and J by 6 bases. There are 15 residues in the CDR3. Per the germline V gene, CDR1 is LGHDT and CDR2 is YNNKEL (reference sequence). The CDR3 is CASSHPGLASLEQYF. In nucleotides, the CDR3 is TGTGCCAGCAGCCATCCGGGACTAGCCTCCCTCGAGCAGTACTTC.

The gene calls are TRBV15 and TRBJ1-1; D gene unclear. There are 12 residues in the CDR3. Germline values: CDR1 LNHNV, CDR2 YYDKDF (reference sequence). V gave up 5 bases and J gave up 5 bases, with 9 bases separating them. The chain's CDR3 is CATSVHGTEAFF. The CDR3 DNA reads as TGTGCCACCAGCGTCCATGGGACTGAAGCTTTCTTT. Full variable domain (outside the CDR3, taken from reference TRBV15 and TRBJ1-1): DAMVIQNPRYQVTQFGKPVTLSCSQTLNHNVMYWYQQKSSQAPKLLFHYYDKDFNNEADTPDNFQSRRPNTSFCFLDIRSPGLGDTAMYLCATSVHGTEAFFGQGTRLTVV.

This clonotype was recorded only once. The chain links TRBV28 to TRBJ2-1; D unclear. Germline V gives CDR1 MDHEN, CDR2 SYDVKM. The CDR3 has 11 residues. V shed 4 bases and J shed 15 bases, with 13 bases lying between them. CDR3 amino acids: CASSSYEARFF. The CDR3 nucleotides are TGTGCCAGCAGTTCCTATGAAGCACGGTTCTTC.

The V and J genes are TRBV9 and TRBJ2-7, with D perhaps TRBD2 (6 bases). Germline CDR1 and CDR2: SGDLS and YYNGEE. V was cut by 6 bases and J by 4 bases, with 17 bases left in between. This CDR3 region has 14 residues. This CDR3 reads CASTRGTAEYEQYF. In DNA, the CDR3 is TGTGCCAGCACCCGAGGGACTGCGGAATACGAGCAGTACTTC.

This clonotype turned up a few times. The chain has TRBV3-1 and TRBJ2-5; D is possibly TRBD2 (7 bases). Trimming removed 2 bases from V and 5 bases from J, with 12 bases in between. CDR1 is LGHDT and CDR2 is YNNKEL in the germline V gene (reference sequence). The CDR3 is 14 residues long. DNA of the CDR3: TGTGCCAGCAGCCAAAGAAGGGGGGGGGAGACCCAGTACTTC. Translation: CASSQRRGGETQYF.

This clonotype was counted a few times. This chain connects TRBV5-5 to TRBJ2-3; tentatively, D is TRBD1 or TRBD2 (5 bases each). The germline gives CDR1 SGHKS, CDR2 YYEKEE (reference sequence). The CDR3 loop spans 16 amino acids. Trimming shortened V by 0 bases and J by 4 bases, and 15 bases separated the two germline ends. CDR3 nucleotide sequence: TGTGCCAGCAGCTTGGGGTGGAAAGGGGACGCAGATACGCAGTATTTT. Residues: CASSLGWKGDADTQYF.

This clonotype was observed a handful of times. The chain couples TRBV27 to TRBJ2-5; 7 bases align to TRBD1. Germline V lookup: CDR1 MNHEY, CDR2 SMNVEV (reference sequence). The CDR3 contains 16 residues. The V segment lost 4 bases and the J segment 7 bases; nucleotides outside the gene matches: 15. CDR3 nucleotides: TGTGCCAGCAGTTCCCTGGGACAGCCCCCCCAGGGGACCCAGTACTTC. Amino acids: CASSSLGQPPQGTQYF.

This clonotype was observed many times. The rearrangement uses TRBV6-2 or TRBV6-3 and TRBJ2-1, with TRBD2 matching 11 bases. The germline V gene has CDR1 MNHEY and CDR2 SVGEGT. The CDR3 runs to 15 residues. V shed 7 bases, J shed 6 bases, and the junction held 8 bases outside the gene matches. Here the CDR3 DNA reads TGTGCCAGCACCAGAACGACTAGCGGGACCAATGAGCAGTTCTTC. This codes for CASTRTTSGTNEQFF.

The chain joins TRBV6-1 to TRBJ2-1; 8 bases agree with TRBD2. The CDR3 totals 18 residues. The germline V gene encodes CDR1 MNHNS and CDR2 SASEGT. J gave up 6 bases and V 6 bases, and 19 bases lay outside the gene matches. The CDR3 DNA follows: TGTGCCAGCAGGTCCGGGGTGGCGGGGGGCGCCATTACCAATGAGCAGTTCTTC. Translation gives CASRSGVAGGAITNEQFF.

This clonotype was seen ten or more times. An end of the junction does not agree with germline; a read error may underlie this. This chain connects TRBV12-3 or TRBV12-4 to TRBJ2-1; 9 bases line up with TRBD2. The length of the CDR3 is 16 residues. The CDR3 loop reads CASSIAGDFSYNEQFF. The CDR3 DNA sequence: TGTGCCAGCAGTATAGCGGGAGATTTCTCCTACAATGAGCAGTTCTTC.

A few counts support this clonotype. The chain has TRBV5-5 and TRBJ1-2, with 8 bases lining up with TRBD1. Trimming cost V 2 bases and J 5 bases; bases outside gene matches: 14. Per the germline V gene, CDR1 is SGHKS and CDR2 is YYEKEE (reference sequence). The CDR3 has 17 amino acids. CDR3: CASSFGRGRGLDYGYTF. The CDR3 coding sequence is TGTGCCAGCAGCTTTGGTCGGGGCAGGGGGCTGGATTATGGCTACACCTTC.

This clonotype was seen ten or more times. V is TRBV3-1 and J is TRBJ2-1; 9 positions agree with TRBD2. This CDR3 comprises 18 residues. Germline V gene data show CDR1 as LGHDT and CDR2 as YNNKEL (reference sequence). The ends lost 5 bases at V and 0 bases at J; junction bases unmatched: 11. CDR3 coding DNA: TGTGCCAGCAGCGGAAAGGTTGGTAGCGGGAGCTCCTACAATGAGCAGTTCTTC. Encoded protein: CASSGKVGSGSSYNEQFF.

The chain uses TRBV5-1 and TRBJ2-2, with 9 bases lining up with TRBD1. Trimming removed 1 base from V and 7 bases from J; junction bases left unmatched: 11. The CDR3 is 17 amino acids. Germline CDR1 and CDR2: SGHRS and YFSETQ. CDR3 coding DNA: TGCGCCAGCAGCTTGAATTCCGGGACAGGGTATCACGGGGAGCTGTTTTTT. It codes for CASSLNSGTGYHGELFF.

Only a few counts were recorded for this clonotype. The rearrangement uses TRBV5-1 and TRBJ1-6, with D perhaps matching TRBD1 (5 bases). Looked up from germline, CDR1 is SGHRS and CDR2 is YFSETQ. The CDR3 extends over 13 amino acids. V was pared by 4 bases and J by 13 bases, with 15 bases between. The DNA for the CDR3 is TGCGCCAGCAGCCCCGGCCAGGGCTGGCCCCTCCACTTT. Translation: CASSPGQGWPLHF.

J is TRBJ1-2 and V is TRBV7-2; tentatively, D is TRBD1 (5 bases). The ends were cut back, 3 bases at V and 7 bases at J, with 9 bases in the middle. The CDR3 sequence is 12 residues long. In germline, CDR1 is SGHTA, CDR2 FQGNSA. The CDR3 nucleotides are TGTGCCAGCAGCTTTGCGGGGCGTGGCTACACCTTC. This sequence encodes CASSFAGRGYTF.

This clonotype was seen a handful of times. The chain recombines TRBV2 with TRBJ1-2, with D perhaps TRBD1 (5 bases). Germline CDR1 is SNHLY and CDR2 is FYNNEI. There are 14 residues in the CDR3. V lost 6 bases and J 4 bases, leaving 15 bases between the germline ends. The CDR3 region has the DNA TGTGCCAGCAGACTATTACAGGAGTTCTATGGCTACACCTTC. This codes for CASRLLQEFYGYTF.

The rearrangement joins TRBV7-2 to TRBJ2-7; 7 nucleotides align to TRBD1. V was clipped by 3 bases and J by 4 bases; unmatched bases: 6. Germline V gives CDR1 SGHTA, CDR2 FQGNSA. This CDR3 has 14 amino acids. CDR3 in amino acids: CASSFLTGMYEQYF. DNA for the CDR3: TGTGCCAGCAGCTTCCTGACAGGGATGTACGAGCAGTACTTC.

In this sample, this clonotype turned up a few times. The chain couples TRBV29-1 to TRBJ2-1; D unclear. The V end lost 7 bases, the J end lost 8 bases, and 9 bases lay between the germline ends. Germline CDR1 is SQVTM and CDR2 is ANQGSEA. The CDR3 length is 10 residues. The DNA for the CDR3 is TGCAGCGCTGCAAGGCATGAGCAGTTCTTC. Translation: CSAARHEQFF.

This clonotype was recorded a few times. CDR3 region: CSAMRLEGAQNTEAFF. The CDR3 DNA sequence: TGCAGTGCCATGAGGTTGGAGGGGGCCCAGAACACTGAAGCTTTCTTT. The chain couples TRBV20-1 to TRBJ1-1, with 7 nucleotides matching TRBD1. From germline, CDR1 is DFQATT and CDR2 SNEGSKA (reference sequence). This CDR3 has 16 amino acids. Trimming took 6 bases from V and 1 from J; bases not matched to a gene: 14.

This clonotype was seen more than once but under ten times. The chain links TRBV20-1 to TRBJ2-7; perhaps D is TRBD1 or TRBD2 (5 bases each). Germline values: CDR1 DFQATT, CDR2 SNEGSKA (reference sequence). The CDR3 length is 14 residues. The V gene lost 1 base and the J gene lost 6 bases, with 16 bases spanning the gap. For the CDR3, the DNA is TGCAGTGCTAGAGCGGGGCGGCCGTGGACCGAGCAGTACTTC. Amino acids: CSARAGRPWTEQYF.